Listed below are T cell receptor beta chains from one sample, sequenced in a study of identifying expanded T cells in peripheral blood. Method: immunoSEQ multiplex PCR; TCRdb's copy keeps in-frame clones and lacks some. In the table there are about 58,000 clones, about four fifths of which are singletons. Sequenced input: blood. All receptors come from a person aged 18 to 69 in good health. Both conserved end residues are part of each CDR3.

v_call cdr3_aa
TRBV6-4 CASSDVLSGETQYF
TRBV4-1 CASSQGGADYNEQFF
TRBV5-1 CASSLNRGFTEAFF
TRBV5-8 CASSLAAGTEAFF
TRBV5-1 CASRLAGINYGYTF
TRBV30 CATNAGRRETQYF
TRBV6-1 CATRDRGLGNTIYF
TRBV5-1 CASSLDGLYGYTF
TRBV5-6 CASSRRGEVNQPQHF
TRBV2 CASKTTVRYTF
TRBV19 CASSWTEDTEAFF
TRBV5-1 CASSNRALGDEQYF
TRBV7-9 CASSLAKAYGYTF
TRBV28 CASDAGPQDGYTF
TRBV5-1 CASSSDRGGSGANVLTF
TRBV5-1 CASSPGRAGTDTQYF
TRBV5-4 CASSSGGAEETQYF
TRBV13 CASGTSSGNTIYF